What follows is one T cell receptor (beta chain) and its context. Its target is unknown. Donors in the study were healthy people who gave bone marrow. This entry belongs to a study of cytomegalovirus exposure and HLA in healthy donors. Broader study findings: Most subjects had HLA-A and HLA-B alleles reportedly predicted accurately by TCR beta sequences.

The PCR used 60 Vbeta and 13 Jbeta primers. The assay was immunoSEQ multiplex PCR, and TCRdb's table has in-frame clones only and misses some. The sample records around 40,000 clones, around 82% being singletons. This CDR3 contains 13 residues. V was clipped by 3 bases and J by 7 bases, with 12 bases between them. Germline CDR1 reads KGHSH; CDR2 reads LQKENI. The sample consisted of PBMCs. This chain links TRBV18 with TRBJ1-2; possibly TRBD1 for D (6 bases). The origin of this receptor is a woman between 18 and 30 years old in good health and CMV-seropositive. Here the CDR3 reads CASSPKQGLGYTF. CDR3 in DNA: TGTGCCAGCTCACCCAAGCAGGGGCTTGGCTACACCTTC. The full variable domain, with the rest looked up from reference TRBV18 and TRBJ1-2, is NAGVMQNPRHLVRRRGQEARLRCSPMKGHSHVYWYRQLPEEGLKFMVYLQKENIIDESGMPKERFSAEFPKEGPSILRIQQVVRGDSAAYFCASSPKQGLGYTFGSGTRLTVV.